Following are 12 T cell receptor beta chains from one sample sequenced in a study of blood T cell repertoires in COVID-19 (dated by TCRdb to 2018 to 2021). Libraries were built with the immunoSEQ multiplex PCR assay. Imported from immuneACCESS, the table was reduced by TCRdb to in-frame sequences with V and J called. These copies leave out some clones; in studies compared against another copy, an unresolved V gene accounts for under half, and the cause of the remainder is not known. This sample has about 480,000 clones in its table, and about 90% of those were observed once. The ten largest clones add up to about 2% of the sample. Sequencing was carried out using PBMCs or T cells enriched from blood (not recorded which). All receptors come from a woman aged 18-35 years with acute COVID-19.

The gene calls are TRBV28 and TRBJ2-3; 7 bases agree with TRBD2. The CDR3 consists of 15 residues. Trimming at V came to 2 bases and at J to 4 bases, leaving 6 bases not matched to a gene. The germline CDR1 and CDR2 sequences are MDHEN and SYDVKM. The CDR3 sequence is CASSLQSGESDTQYF. The CDR3, as DNA: TGTGCCAGCAGTTTACAAAGCGGGGAGTCAGATACGCAGTATTTT.

V and J are TRBV27 and TRBJ1-1; possible D gene TRBD1, 6 bases. The CDR3 loop spans 19 amino acids. V lost 0 bases and J 5 bases, leaving 25 bases between the germline ends. From germline, CDR1 is MNHEY and CDR2 SMNVEV (reference sequence). For the CDR3, the DNA is TGTGCCAGCAGTTTATCGTCGGCAGGGGCCATAATGTGGTGGACTGAAGCTTTCTTT. Its protein product is CASSLSSAGAIMWWTEAFF.

V and J are TRBV5-6 and TRBJ2-7, with 10 bases fitting TRBD2. V was pared by 5 bases and J by 5 bases, with 10 bases of the junction left unmatched. Germline CDR1 and CDR2: SGHDT and YYEEEE. The CDR3 consists of 15 residues. The CDR3 coding sequence is TGTGCCAGCAGTCTAGGGGCTAGCGGGGGCCACGAGCAGTACTTC. Translation gives CASSLGASGGHEQYF.

This chain connects TRBV7-3 to TRBJ2-5; 13 bases fit TRBD2. V shed 5 bases and J 4 bases; nucleotides not matched to a gene: 7. Germline-derived CDR1 and CDR2 are SGHTA and FQGTGA. The CDR3 has 16 residues. Written as DNA, the CDR3 is TGTGCCAGCAGCGCCCGACTAGCGGGGGGCCGAGAGACCCAGTACTTC. Its translation is CASSARLAGGRETQYF.

The chain recombines TRBV7-2 with TRBJ2-1; weak D call: TRBD2 (5 bases). The V gene lost 2 bases and the J gene lost 3 bases, with 14 bases spanning the gap. Germline V gene sequence: CDR1 SGHTA, CDR2 FQGNSA. The CDR3 has 16 residues. The CDR3 loop is CASSLTRLRDYNEQFF. In DNA form, the CDR3 reads TGTGCCAGCAGCTTAACCCGCCTCCGGGACTACAATGAGCAGTTCTTC.

The chain combines TRBV30 with TRBJ2-1; the D gene is possibly TRBD2 (6 bases). The V end was cut by 4 bases, the J end by 2 bases, with 9 bases between. CDR3 size: 13 residues. CDR1 and CDR2 (germline): GTSNPN, SVGIG (reference sequence). This CDR3 is CAWKAGTYNEQFF. The CDR3 DNA follows: TGTGCCTGGAAGGCGGGGACCTACAATGAGCAGTTCTTC.

The V gene is TRBV10-1, the J gene TRBJ1-3; unclear D gene. Per the germline V gene, CDR1 is WNHNN and CDR2 is SYGVQD (reference sequence). CDR3 size: 15 residues. V was cut by 0 bases and J by 0 bases, with 6 bases left in between. DNA for the CDR3: TGCGCCAGCAGTGAGTCACCCGGCTCTGGAAACACCATATATTTT. Translating it yields CASSESPGSGNTIYF.

The chain joins TRBV15 to TRBJ1-6; D gene ambiguous. V was trimmed by 5 bases and J by 8 bases, leaving 13 bases between them. This CDR3 spans 14 amino acids. The germline gives CDR1 LNHNV, CDR2 YYDKDF (reference sequence). The CDR3 bases are TGTGCCACCAGCGTCGCAGGTTTAGATTCACCCCTCCACTTT. It encodes CATSVAGLDSPLHF. Variable domain in full (rest from reference TRBV15 and TRBJ1-6): DAMVIQNPRYQVTQFGKPVTLSCSQTLNHNVMYWYQQKSSQAPKLLFHYYDKDFNNEADTPDNFQSRRPNTSFCFLDIRSPGLGDTAMYLCATSVAGLDSPLHFGNGTRLTVT.

Only one count was recorded for this clone. The chain recombines TRBV2 with TRBJ1-2, with D possibly TRBD1 on 5 matching bases. CDR1 is SNHLY and CDR2 is FYNNEI in the germline V gene. The CDR3 consists of 11 residues. V dropped 4 bases and J dropped 6 bases, with 6 bases sitting between them. The CDR3 region has the DNA TGTGCCAGCAGTGTCAGGGATGGCTACACCTTC. It translates to CASSVRDGYTF. The full variable domain, completed using reference TRBV2 and TRBJ1-2, is EPEVTQTPSHQVTQMGQEVILRCVPISNHLYFYWYRQILGQKVEFLVSFYNNEISEKSEIFDDQFSVERPDGSNFTLKIRSTKLEDSAMYFCASSVRDGYTFGSGTRLTVV.

In DNA form, the CDR3 reads TGTGCCAGCACCCTAAGGGCCCTAGCGGGAGTAAGCACCGGGGAGCTGTTTTTT. It codes for CASTLRALAGVSTGELFF. This chain links TRBV7-9 with TRBJ2-2, with 10 bases matching TRBD2. Losses at the gene ends were 7 bases for V and 4 bases for J; bases not matched to a gene: 15. Germline V CDR1 and CDR2: SEHNR, FQNEAQ (reference sequence). The CDR3 has 18 amino acids.

J is TRBJ1-6 and V is TRBV9; D remains ambiguous. Looked up from germline, CDR1 is SGDLS and CDR2 is YYNGEE. Trimming stripped 3 bases from V and 7 bases from J, with 8 bases between. CDR3 length: 13 amino acids. CDR3: CASSAQQNSPLHF. CDR3 DNA: TGTGCCAGCAGCGCCCAACAGAATTCACCCCTCCACTTT.

The chain couples TRBV6-4 to TRBJ2-3; the match to TRBD2 covers 15 bases. The germline gives CDR1 MRHNA, CDR2 SNTAGT. V lost 3 bases, J lost 3 bases, and 10 bases stayed unmatched. CDR3 size: 19 residues. The CDR3 region has the DNA TGTGCCAGCAGTGATACCCACGGACTAGCGGGAGGGCGTACAGATACGCAGTATTTT. Encoded protein: CASSDTHGLAGGRTDTQYF.